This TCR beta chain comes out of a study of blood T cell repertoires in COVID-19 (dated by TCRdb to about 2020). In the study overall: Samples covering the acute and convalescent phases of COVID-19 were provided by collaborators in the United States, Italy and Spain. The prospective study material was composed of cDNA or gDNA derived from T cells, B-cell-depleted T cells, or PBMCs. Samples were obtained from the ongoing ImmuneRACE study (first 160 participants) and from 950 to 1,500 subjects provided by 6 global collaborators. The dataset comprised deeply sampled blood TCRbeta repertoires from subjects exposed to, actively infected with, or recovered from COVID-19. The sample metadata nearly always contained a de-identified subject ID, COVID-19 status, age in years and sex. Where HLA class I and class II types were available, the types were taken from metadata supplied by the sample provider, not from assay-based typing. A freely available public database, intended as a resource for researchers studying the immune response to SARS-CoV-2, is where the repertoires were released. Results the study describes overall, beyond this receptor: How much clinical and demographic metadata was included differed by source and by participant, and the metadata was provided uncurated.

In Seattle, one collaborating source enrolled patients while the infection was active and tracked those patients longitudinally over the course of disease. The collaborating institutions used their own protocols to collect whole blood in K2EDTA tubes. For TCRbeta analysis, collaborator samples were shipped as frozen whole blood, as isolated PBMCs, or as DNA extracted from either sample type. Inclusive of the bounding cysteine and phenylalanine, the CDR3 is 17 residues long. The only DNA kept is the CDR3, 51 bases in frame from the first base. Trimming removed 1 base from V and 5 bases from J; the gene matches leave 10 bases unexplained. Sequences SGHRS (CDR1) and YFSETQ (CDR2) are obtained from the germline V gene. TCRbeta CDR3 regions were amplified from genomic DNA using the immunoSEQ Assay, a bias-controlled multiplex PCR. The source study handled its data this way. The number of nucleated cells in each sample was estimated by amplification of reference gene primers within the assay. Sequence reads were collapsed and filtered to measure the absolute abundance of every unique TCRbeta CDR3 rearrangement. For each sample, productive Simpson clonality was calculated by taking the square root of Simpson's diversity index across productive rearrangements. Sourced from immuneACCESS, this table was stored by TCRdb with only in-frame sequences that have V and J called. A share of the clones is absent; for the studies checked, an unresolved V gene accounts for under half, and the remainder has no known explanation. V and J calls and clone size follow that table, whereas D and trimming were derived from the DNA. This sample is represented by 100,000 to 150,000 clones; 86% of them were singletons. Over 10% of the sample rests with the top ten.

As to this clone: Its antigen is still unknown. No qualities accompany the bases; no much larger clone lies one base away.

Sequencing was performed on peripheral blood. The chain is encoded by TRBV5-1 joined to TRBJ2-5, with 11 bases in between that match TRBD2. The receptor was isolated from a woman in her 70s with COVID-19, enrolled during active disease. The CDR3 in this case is CASSLNGLAGGVETQYF. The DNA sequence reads TGCGCCAGCAGCTTGAATGGCCTAGCGGGGGGCGTGGAGACCCAGTACTTC.